One and the same sample provided the 15 T cell receptor beta chains below, sequenced in a study of chemoradiotherapy in HPV16-positive cancers. The method was immunoSEQ multiplex PCR; TCRdb's version includes in-frame clones alone and lacks a portion of them. The profile shows a few thousand clones, roughly nine tenths of them singletons. The starting material was tumor tissue, obtained from a patient who underwent chemoradiotherapy. The receptor set was obtained from a human donor with HPV-associated anogenital cancer.

This sequence joins TRBV19 and TRBJ2-7; D not certain. This CDR3 is 14 amino acids long. V lost 2 bases, J lost 2 bases, and 10 bases lay in between. Germline lookup yields CDR1 LNHDA and CDR2 SQIVND (reference sequence). This CDR3 reads CASSISGEAYEQYF. The CDR3 DNA reads TGTGCCAGTAGTATATCCGGTGAGGCCTACGAGCAGTACTTC. The whole variable domain, filled in from reference TRBV19 and TRBJ2-7, reads DGGITQSPKYLFRKEGQNVTLSCEQNLNHDAMYWYRQDPGQGLRLIYYSQIVNDFQKGDIAEGYSVSREKKESFPLTVTSAQKNPTAFYLCASSISGEAYEQYFGPGTRLTVT.

This clone was counted a single time. The J gene is TRBJ1-1, the V gene TRBV4-3, with 9 positions matching TRBD1. The J segment lost 5 bases and the V segment lost 0 bases, leaving 4 bases of the junction unmatched. From germline, CDR1 is LGHNA and CDR2 YSLEER. The CDR3 extends over 15 amino acids. The CDR3 here is CASSQEGTGMTEAFF. The CDR3 nucleotides read TGCGCCAGCAGCCAAGAGGGGACAGGGATGACTGAAGCTTTCTTT.

The V gene is TRBV5-1, the J gene TRBJ2-1, with 14 bases matching TRBD2. CDR1 is SGHRS, CDR2 YFSETQ, per germline. This CDR3 spans 17 amino acids. V was pared by 0 bases and J by 3 bases, with 2 bases of the junction left unmatched. Here the CDR3 reads CASSLGLAGGLYNEQFF. The CDR3 bases are TGCGCCAGCAGCTTGGGACTAGCGGGGGGGCTCTACAATGAGCAGTTCTTC.

The CDR3 reads CASRRGGGARTGELFF. CDR3 DNA: TGTGCCAGCAGGAGAGGCGGGGGGGCGCGGACCGGGGAGCTGTTTTTT. V and J are TRBV7-2 and TRBJ2-2; 9 bases match TRBD2. The CDR3 totals 16 residues. CDR1 and CDR2 (germline): SGHTA, FQGNSA. J was trimmed by 5 bases and V by 6 bases; bases with no gene match: 10.

Only a few counts were recorded for this clone. The rearrangement joins TRBV19 to TRBJ1-1; TRBD1 is a possible D gene (6 bases). Germline V CDR1 and CDR2: LNHDA, SQIVND (reference sequence). The V and J ends lost 4 bases and 3 bases respectively, with 18 bases between them. The CDR3 loop spans 16 amino acids. CDR3 sequence (DNA): TGTGCCAGTAGTAATGGGGGCCTCTCCTTGGACACTGAAGCTTTCTTT. It codes for CASSNGGLSLDTEAFF.

DNA of the CDR3: TGCAGCATCCGTACAGGGTTATCCTACAATGAGCAGTTCTTC. Amino acids: CSIRTGLSYNEQFF. The chain combines TRBV29-1 with TRBJ2-1, with a tentative D call TRBD1 (6 bases). Trimming stripped 8 bases from V and 1 base from J, with 15 bases between. Germline V gene data show CDR1 as SQVTM and CDR2 as ANQGSEA. The CDR3 length is 14 residues.

The chain has TRBV4-2 and TRBJ2-7; 13 bases are shared with TRBD2. Germline-derived CDR1 and CDR2 are LGHNA and YNFKEQ. V shed 3 bases and J 3 bases; nucleotides not matched to a gene: 8. The CDR3 spans 17 residues. CDR3 in amino acids: CASSQERTSGGFYEQYF. DNA of the CDR3: TGTGCCAGCAGCCAGGAAAGGACTAGCGGGGGATTCTACGAGCAGTACTTC.

The chain uses TRBV7-9 and TRBJ2-5, with 11 bases identical to TRBD2. This CDR3 region has 16 residues. The V and J ends lost 3 bases and 2 bases, in that order; junction bases with no gene match: 5. Germline lookup yields CDR1 SEHNR and CDR2 FQNEAQ (reference sequence). CDR3 nucleotides: TGTGCCAGCAGCTTTTTCCGGACTAGCGGGCAAGAGACCCAGTACTTC. It specifies CASSFFRTSGQETQYF.

The chain has TRBV9 and TRBJ2-2; D not certain. CDR3 length: 14 residues. Deletions cut 3 bases from V and 2 bases from J, with 8 bases between. Germline CDR1 reads SGDLS; CDR2 reads YYNGEE. The CDR3 DNA reads TGTGCCAGCAGCGCGGTGGGTAACACCGGGGAGCTGTTTTTT. It codes for CASSAVGNTGELFF.

The chain links TRBV5-1 to TRBJ2-3; TRBD1 aligns across 9 bases. The V gene end was trimmed by 4 bases and the J gene end by 7 bases; junction bases not matched to a gene: 13. Germline-derived CDR1 and CDR2 are SGHRS and YFSETQ. This CDR3 contains 16 residues. The CDR3 DNA sequence: TGCGCCAGCAGCGTCGGGACAGGGTATAAACAGAATACGCAGTATTTT. This encodes CASSVGTGYKQNTQYF.

The chain employs TRBV7-6 and TRBJ2-7; perhaps TRBD2 as D (7 bases). The CDR3 is made up of 17 amino acids. With 0 bases removed from V and 2 bases from J, the gap between germline ends came to 17 bases. Looked up from germline, CDR1 is SGHVS and CDR2 is FNYEAQ. DNA for the CDR3: TGTGCCAGCAGCTTAGCCCCTGCGGGGGCCCCTACCTACGAGCAGTACTTC. As protein: CASSLAPAGAPTYEQYF.

The chain carries TRBV7-3 and TRBJ1-5; D gene uncertain. From germline, CDR1 is SGHTA and CDR2 FQGTGA. V lost 6 bases to trimming and J lost 5 bases, with 11 bases between them. The CDR3 is 13 residues long. In DNA, the CDR3 is TGTGCCAGCAGTTTATCGGGCGATCAGCCCCAGCATTTT. Its translation: CASSLSGDQPQHF.

This clone was found once. The chain uses TRBV15 and TRBJ2-7; TRBD2 aligns across 9 bases. V shed 2 bases and J 7 bases; nucleotides not matched to a gene: 12. The CDR3 length is 16 residues. The germline CDR1 and CDR2 sequences are LNHNV and YYDKDF (reference sequence). This chain's CDR3 is CATSRSPLAGGLEQYF. DNA for the CDR3: TGTGCCACCAGCAGATCGCCTTTGGCGGGGGGGCTGGAGCAGTACTTC. Using reference TRBV15 and TRBJ2-7 for the parts outside the CDR3, the full variable domain is DAMVIQNPRYQVTQFGKPVTLSCSQTLNHNVMYWYQQKSSQAPKLLFHYYDKDFNNEADTPDNFQSRRPNTSFCFLDIRSPGLGDTAMYLCATSRSPLAGGLEQYFGPGTRLTVT.

The chain links TRBV9 to TRBJ2-5; TRBD2 aligns across 9 bases. Looked up from germline, CDR1 is SGDLS and CDR2 is YYNGEE. This CDR3 comprises 15 residues. After removal of 0 bases from V and 7 bases from J, the junction contained 7 bases not matched to a gene. The CDR3 is CASSVVGGGAGTQYF. In DNA, the CDR3 is TGTGCCAGCAGCGTAGTCGGCGGGGGGGCGGGGACCCAGTACTTC.

The rearrangement uses TRBV6-4 and TRBJ2-1, with 9 nucleotides matching TRBD1. This CDR3 comprises 16 residues. Germline-derived CDR1 and CDR2 are MRHNA and SNTAGT. J lost 2 bases, V lost 0 bases, and 2 bases had no gene match. The CDR3 sequence: CASSDSGQGPYNEQFF. CDR3 sequence (DNA): TGTGCCAGCAGTGACTCGGGACAGGGCCCCTACAATGAGCAGTTCTTC.